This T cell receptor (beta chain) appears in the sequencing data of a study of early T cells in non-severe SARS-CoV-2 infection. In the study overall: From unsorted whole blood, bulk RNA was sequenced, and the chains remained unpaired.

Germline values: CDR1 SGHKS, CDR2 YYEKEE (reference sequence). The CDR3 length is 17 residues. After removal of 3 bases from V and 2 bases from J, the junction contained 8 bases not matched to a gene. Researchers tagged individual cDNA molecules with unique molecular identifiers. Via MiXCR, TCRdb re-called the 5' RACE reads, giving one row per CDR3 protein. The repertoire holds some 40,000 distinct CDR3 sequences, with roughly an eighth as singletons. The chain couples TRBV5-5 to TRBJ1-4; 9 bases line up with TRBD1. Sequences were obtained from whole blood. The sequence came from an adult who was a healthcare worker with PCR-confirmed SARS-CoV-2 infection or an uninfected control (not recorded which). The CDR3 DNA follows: TGTGCCAGCAGCTATTCTGGACAGGGGATCACTAATGAAAAACTGTTTTTT. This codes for CASSYSGQGITNEKLFF.